Listed here are 14 T cell receptor beta chains from one sample, sequenced in a study of cytomegalovirus exposure and HLA in healthy donors. This PCR relied on a set of 60 Vbeta primers and 13 Jbeta primers. Libraries were prepared by immunoSEQ multiplex PCR; TCRdb keeps only in-frame clonotypes and omits some of them. Of some 130,000 clones listed, about 76% are singletons. The sequencing input was PBMCs. Receptors originate from a male donor in good health and CMV-seronegative.

V gene TRBV4-3 combines with J gene TRBJ1-6, with D perhaps matching TRBD1 (6 bases). The CDR3 has 20 amino acids. CDR1 LGHNA and CDR2 YSLEER come from the germline V gene. V gave up 0 bases and J gave up 1 base, with 19 bases separating them. In DNA, the CDR3 is TGCGCCAGCAGCCAAGAGGCGAACAGGGCCACTGGATCCTATAATTCACCCCTCCACTTT. This codes for CASSQEANRATGSYNSPLHF.

For the CDR3, the DNA is TGCAGCGTTAGCGGGGGGGCATGGGAGACCCAGTACTTC. This translates into CSVSGGAWETQYF. The chain joins TRBV29-1 to TRBJ2-5; TRBD2 matches at 10 bases. J lost 5 bases, V lost 5 bases, and 5 bases had no gene match. Germline V gives CDR1 SQVTM, CDR2 ANQGSEA. This CDR3 is built from 13 residues.

In its sample, this clone was seen a few times. The chain carries TRBV15 and TRBJ2-7; 13 nucleotides match TRBD2. The CDR3 extends over 15 amino acids. With V trimmed by 2 bases and J by 4 bases, 2 bases remained unmatched. Germline loops: CDR1 LNHNV, CDR2 YYDKDF (reference sequence). Here the CDR3 DNA reads TGTGCCACCAGCAGAAGGACTAGCGGGAGTTACGAGCAGTACTTC. The encoded protein is CATSRRTSGSYEQYF.

CDR3 protein: CASSGQGLASSTDTQYF. CDR3 DNA: TGCGCCAGCAGCGGACAGGGACTAGCGTCTAGCACAGATACGCAGTATTTT. The gene calls are TRBV5-1 and TRBJ2-3; 10 bases map to TRBD2. Per germline, CDR1 SGHRS and CDR2 YFSETQ. V shed 4 bases, J shed 0 bases, and the junction held 8 bases outside the gene matches. The CDR3 loop spans 17 amino acids.

A few counts support this clone. The chain combines TRBV5-1 with TRBJ1-2; D might be TRBD1 (5 bases). Germline loops: CDR1 SGHRS, CDR2 YFSETQ. The CDR3 is made up of 14 amino acids. Trimming removed 3 bases from V and 8 bases from J, with 17 bases in between. This CDR3 is CASSSLGGKVGYTF. CDR3 DNA sequence: TGCGCCAGCAGCTCCCTCGGGGGGAAGGTCGGCTACACCTTC.

V usage is TRBV7-3 and J usage is TRBJ2-2, with 8 bases aligning to TRBD1. The CDR3 has 17 amino acids. The V gene's germline CDR1 is SGHTA and CDR2 FQGTGA. The J segment lost 2 bases and the V segment lost 2 bases, leaving 7 bases of the junction unmatched. The CDR3 protein is CASSLDRQGLNTGELFF. The CDR3 DNA sequence: TGTGCCAGCAGCTTAGATCGACAGGGGCTTAACACCGGGGAGCTGTTTTTT.

This clone was recorded only once. The rearrangement joins TRBV9 to TRBJ1-1, with 7 bases that match TRBD1. The CDR3 spans 15 residues. With V trimmed by 0 bases and J by 4 bases, 6 bases remained unmatched. From germline, CDR1 is SGDLS and CDR2 YYNGEE. CDR3 loop: CASSVGSRGATEAFF. The CDR3 DNA sequence: TGTGCCAGCAGCGTAGGATCCAGGGGGGCCACTGAAGCTTTCTTT.

The chain links TRBV5-1 to TRBJ2-7; possibly TRBD2 for D (7 bases). The germline V and J ends were trimmed by 5 bases and 0 bases, with 15 bases remaining between them. This CDR3 is built from 15 residues. Germline CDR1 is SGHRS and CDR2 is YFSETQ. CDR3 sequence: CASSLGGGGSYEQYF. CDR3 sequence (DNA): TGCGCCAGCAGTCTAGGGGGGGGCGGCTCCTACGAGCAGTACTTC.

The chain has TRBV11-2 and TRBJ2-1; TRBD2 agrees at 12 bases. Germline CDR1 and CDR2: SGHAT and FQNNGV. Trimming cost V 1 base and J 8 bases; bases outside gene matches: 6. The CDR3 length is 16 residues. The CDR3 DNA follows: TGTGCCAGCAGCTTAGGTGCTAGCGGGGGGGCCCATGAGCAGTTCTTC. It translates to CASSLGASGGAHEQFF.

The chain combines TRBV18 with TRBJ1-2, with D perhaps TRBD1 (5 bases). Trimming pared 0 bases from V and 4 bases from J, leaving 21 bases between. Germline V gene sequence: CDR1 KGHSH, CDR2 LQKENI. The CDR3 totals 18 residues. In DNA form, the CDR3 reads TGTGCCAGCTCACCACCCCTAAGGCGGGGGGAATGGGGCTATGGCTACACCTTC. This sequence encodes CASSPPLRRGEWGYGYTF.

The J gene is TRBJ2-7, the V gene TRBV18, with 7 bases aligning to TRBD1. Germline V gene sequence: CDR1 KGHSH, CDR2 LQKENI. The length of the CDR3 is 15 residues. Trimming took 2 bases from V and 0 from J; bases not matched to a gene: 4. CDR3 DNA sequence: TGTGCCAGCTCACCAGGACAGGTCTACTCCTACGAGCAGTACTTC. Protein: CASSPGQVYSYEQYF.

The CDR3 nucleotides are TGTGCCAGCAGCCAAGTCGGCCAGCGGGGAAGCACAGATACGCAGTATTTT. Amino acids: CASSQVGQRGSTDTQYF. This chain uses TRBV4-2 with TRBJ2-3; TRBD2 agrees at 7 bases. CDR1 and CDR2 (germline): LGHNA, YNFKEQ. This CDR3 contains 17 residues. J was trimmed by 0 bases and V by 1 base; bases with no gene match: 7.

The gene calls are TRBV9 and TRBJ2-3; TRBD2 agrees at 11 bases. The V gene end was trimmed by 0 bases and the J gene end by 5 bases; junction bases not matched to a gene: 2. The CDR3 loop spans 15 amino acids. The germline CDR1 and CDR2 sequences are SGDLS and YYNGEE. The CDR3 coding sequence is TGTGCCAGCAGCGTAGATAGCGGGGGGGTAGATACGCAGTATTTT. It codes for CASSVDSGGVDTQYF.

Comments on this clone: Other nucleotide sequences in the sample specify the same CDR3. The V call is TRBV28, the J call TRBJ1-3; 7 nucleotides align to TRBD1. V lost 4 bases and J lost 7; bases outside the gene matches: 10. CDR1 and CDR2 from the germline V gene are MDHEN and SYDVKM. The CDR3 contains 15 residues. CDR3 sequence (DNA): TGTGCCAGCAGTTCAGCAGGGGGTGGTGGGAACACCATATATTTT. Encoded protein: CASSSAGGGGNTIYF.